These 16 T cell receptor beta chains were all obtained from the same sample, sequenced in a study of blood T cell repertoires in COVID-19. Assay: immunoSEQ multiplex PCR; the TCRdb copy retains only in-frame clones and omits some. The sample lists 150,000 to 200,000 clones; about 88% were seen once. The sequenced sample consisted of PBMCs or T cells enriched from blood (not recorded which). These receptors came from a woman aged 18 to 35 who had recovered from COVID-19.

For the CDR3, the DNA is TGTGCCAGCAGCTTCGAGGGTTCGCGGGGCTACACCTTC. Residues: CASSFEGSRGYTF. This chain uses TRBV5-4 with TRBJ1-2, with D unclear. V dropped 2 bases and J dropped 8 bases, with 13 bases sitting between them. CDR1 and CDR2 (germline): SGHNT, YYREEE (reference sequence). This CDR3 has 13 residues.

Points on this clone: The junction and the germline gene differ at one end; a read error may be behind it. The chain employs TRBV4-2 and TRBJ2-7; D might be TRBD1 (5 bases). Germline V lookup: CDR1 LGHNA, CDR2 YNFKEQ. This CDR3 spans 15 amino acids. For the CDR3, the DNA is TGTGCCAACAGCCAAGACATCAGGGTCTCCTACGAGCAGTACTTC. It specifies CANSQDIRVSYEQYF.

CDR3 amino acids: CASSQIGTGSHEQFF. For the CDR3, the DNA is TGTGCCAGCAGCCAAATTGGGACAGGGTCCCATGAGCAGTTCTTC. V is TRBV16 and J is TRBJ2-1; 9 nucleotides align to TRBD1. V dropped 2 bases and J dropped 8; count of bases not matched to a gene: 7. The CDR3 is made up of 15 amino acids. CDR1 and CDR2 (germline): KGHSY, FQNENV.

This clone was found a few times. This sequence joins TRBV15 and TRBJ2-6, with a tentative D call TRBD1 (6 bases). This CDR3 region has 14 residues. Trimming stripped 8 bases from V and 0 bases from J, with 8 bases between. The germline V gene has CDR1 LNHNV and CDR2 YYDKDF (reference sequence). CDR3 nucleotides: TGTGCCACCGGGGGCATCTCTGGGGCCAACGTCCTGACTTTC. Encoded protein: CATGGISGANVLTF. Full variable domain (remainder filled in from reference TRBV15 and TRBJ2-6): DAMVIQNPRYQVTQFGKPVTLSCSQTLNHNVMYWYQQKSSQAPKLLFHYYDKDFNNEADTPDNFQSRRPNTSFCFLDIRSPGLGDTAMYLCATGGISGANVLTFGAGSRLTVL.

J is TRBJ1-1 and V is TRBV13; 10 bases fit TRBD1. Trimming took 5 bases from V and 3 from J; bases not matched to a gene: 9. Germline values: CDR1 PRHDT, CDR2 FYEKMQ (reference sequence). This CDR3 contains 16 residues. Here the CDR3 DNA reads TGTGCCAGCAGCCTGACAGGGGGCGATTGGGACACTGAAGCTTTCTTT. Protein: CASSLTGGDWDTEAFF.

This chain joins TRBV7-3 and TRBJ2-7; 9 bases are shared with TRBD1. With 5 bases clipped from V and 1 base from J, the junction kept 3 bases outside the gene matches. The CDR3 consists of 14 residues. Per the germline V gene, CDR1 is SGHTA and CDR2 is FQGTGA. The CDR3 coding sequence is TGTGCCAGCAGCGACGGGACAGGGTCCTACGAGCAGTACTTC. Translation: CASSDGTGSYEQYF.

The chain links TRBV5-1 to TRBJ2-3; no firm D call. The CDR3 runs 15 residues. Germline CDR1 and CDR2: SGHRS and YFSETQ. Between the trimmed V and J ends, which lost 1 base and 2 bases, there was a span of 11 bases. CDR3 DNA sequence: TGCGCCAGCAGCTTGTACGGTCGGTACACAGATACGCAGTATTTT. Protein product: CASSLYGRYTDTQYF.

CDR3 sequence reads: CASSYPGVPGYEQYF. The CDR3 bases are TGTGCCAGCAGTTACCCGGGGGTCCCAGGATACGAGCAGTACTTC. The V gene is TRBV6-2 or TRBV6-3, the J gene TRBJ2-7; D may be TRBD2 (6 bases). This CDR3 contains 15 residues. V was cut by 2 bases and J by 4 bases, with 15 bases left in between. Germline V gene lookup returns CDR1 MNHEY and CDR2 SVGEGT.

The chain couples TRBV10-3 to TRBJ2-7, with TRBD1 identical over 9 bases. The CDR3 sequence is 14 residues long. The ends lost 7 bases at V and 6 bases at J; junction bases unmatched: 10. The germline CDR1 and CDR2 sequences are ENHRY and SYGVKD. For the CDR3, the DNA is TGTGCCATCAAGGTTCGGGACAGGGATGGCGAGCAGTACTTC. This sequence encodes CAIKVRDRDGEQYF.

The chain combines TRBV30 with TRBJ2-1, with 7 nucleotides matching TRBD2. Germline CDR1 reads GTSNPN; CDR2 reads SVGIG (reference sequence). Trimming took 1 base from V and 5 from J; bases not matched to a gene: 5. This CDR3 has 14 residues. CDR3 DNA: TGTGCCTGGAGTGAGCGGGATTATCACAATGAGCAGTTCTTC. The encoded protein is CAWSERDYHNEQFF.

The genes are TRBV27 and TRBJ1-5; TRBD1 might be the D (5 bases). There are 15 residues in the CDR3. The germline CDR1 and CDR2 sequences are MNHEY and SMNVEV (reference sequence). V was cut by 7 bases and J by 7 bases, with 20 bases left in between. CDR3 coding DNA: TGTGCCAGCAAGGGCGGCGGGGGAGGAGGCCAGCCCCAGCATTTT. Translation: CASKGGGGGGQPQHF.

This chain connects TRBV5-1 to TRBJ2-1; 8 positions agree with TRBD1. CDR1 SGHRS and CDR2 YFSETQ come from the germline V gene. V dropped 2 bases and J dropped 8; count of bases not matched to a gene: 6. The length of the CDR3 is 14 residues. Written as DNA, the CDR3 is TGCGCCAGCAGCTTTATACAGGGGGTTGATGAGCAGTTCTTC. Translated, it gives CASSFIQGVDEQFF.

This chain uses TRBV5-1 with TRBJ2-2; TRBD1 matches 8 bases. This CDR3 is 16 amino acids long. V trimming: 0 bases; J trimming: 4 bases; junction bases outside the gene matches: 5. CDR1 is SGHRS and CDR2 is YFSETQ in the germline V gene. CDR3 amino acids: CASSLVAGGGTGELFF. CDR3 nucleotides: TGCGCCAGCAGCTTGGTGGCAGGGGGCGGCACCGGGGAGCTGTTTTTT.

The rearrangement joins TRBV28 to TRBJ2-7; D gene unclear. This CDR3 is 12 amino acids long. V was trimmed by 4 bases and J by 9 bases, leaving 13 bases between them. Germline assignment: CDR1 MDHEN and CDR2 SYDVKM. CDR3 protein: CASSWSFYGQYF. For the CDR3, the DNA is TGTGCCAGCAGTTGGTCGTTCTATGGGCAGTACTTC.

V and J are TRBV27 and TRBJ2-2, with D hard to call. The germline V gene encodes CDR1 MNHEY and CDR2 SMNVEV (reference sequence). V was pared by 4 bases and J by 5 bases, with 17 bases between. The CDR3 is 16 residues long. The CDR3 spells CASSSNRAPRTGELFF. The CDR3 DNA sequence: TGTGCCAGCAGTTCCAACCGCGCACCGCGGACCGGGGAGCTGTTTTTT.

The gene calls are TRBV7-2 and TRBJ1-1, with 12 bases that match TRBD1. J gave up 10 bases and V 4 bases, and 19 bases lay outside the gene matches. This CDR3 has 18 residues. CDR1 and CDR2 from the germline V gene are SGHTA and FQGNSA. CDR3: CASSSGTGGFEDRVRAFF. CDR3 in DNA: TGTGCCAGCAGCTCCGGGACAGGGGGCTTTGAGGATCGAGTGAGAGCTTTCTTT.